This T cell receptor beta chain stems from a study of response to subunit inactivated influenza vaccine. Notes on the study in general: T cells newly recruited by each seasonal influenza vaccination are few, the authors suggested.

Germline CDR1 SNHLY, CDR2 FYNNEI. The V segment lost 7 bases and the J segment 8 bases; nucleotides outside the gene matches: 9. This CDR3 comprises 14 residues. TCRdb fed the RT-PCR reads into MiXCR, producing one record per CDR3 protein. The sample carries 500,000 or so distinct CDR3 sequences, 16% recorded once. As for this clonotype: What it binds is not known.

The chain couples TRBV2 to TRBJ2-4, with 9 positions matching TRBD1. The receptor's source is a man aged 45-69 years who received an inactivated influenza vaccine. The sample was CD4+ T cells sorted from PBMCs, taken approximately 25 months after vaccination. CDR3 sequence reads: CASTLDRGEDIQYF. DNA for the CDR3: TGTGCCAGCACCCTGGACAGGGGAGAGGACATTCAGTACTTC.